These 19 T cell receptor beta chains share one sample of origin, sequenced in a study of CD8 T cells in ankylosing spondylitis. TCRdb re-derived calls from the 5' RACE reads in MiXCR, one entry per CDR3 protein. This table has more than 150,000 distinct CDR3 sequences, 10% to 15% appearing once. Sequencing input: blood, either unsorted or a sorted T cell fraction (not recorded which). Receptors originate from a male donor with ankylosing spondylitis or in good health (not recorded which).

In DNA form, the CDR3 reads TGTGCCAGTAGTTGGGGCGTAGCGGCCTCCTACGAGCAGTACTTC. Protein sequence: CASSWGVAASYEQYF. The rearrangement uses TRBV19 and TRBJ2-7; D may be TRBD2 (6 bases). Trimming stripped 5 bases from V and 0 bases from J, with 14 bases between. Germline loops: CDR1 LNHDA, CDR2 SQIVND (reference sequence). This CDR3 is 15 amino acids long. The full variable domain, rest sourced from reference TRBV19 and TRBJ2-7, is DGGITQSPKYLFRKEGQNVTLSCEQNLNHDAMYWYRQDPGQGLRLIYYSQIVNDFQKGDIAEGYSVSREKKESFPLTVTSAQKNPTAFYLCASSWGVAASYEQYFGPGTRLTVT.

The V gene is TRBV5-1, the J gene TRBJ1-2; weak D call: TRBD1 (6 bases). The CDR3 covers 15 residues. With 1 base removed from V and 1 base from J, the gap between germline ends came to 11 bases. Germline-derived CDR1 and CDR2 are SGHRS and YFSETQ. CDR3 residues: CASSLPGDRNYGYTF. CDR3 DNA sequence: TGCGCCAGCAGCTTGCCAGGGGACCGTAACTATGGCTACACCTTC.

The sample holds a few counts of this clonotype. The genes are TRBV25-1 and TRBJ2-1; 12 positions agree with TRBD2. Germline V gives CDR1 MGHDK, CDR2 SYGVNS. With 4 bases clipped from V and 8 bases from J, the junction kept 9 bases outside the gene matches. The CDR3 spans 16 residues. The CDR3 coding sequence is TGTGCCAGCAGTGCCCACTGGACTAGCGGGGCGGATGAGCAGTTCTTC. This gives the protein CASSAHWTSGADEQFF.

V gene TRBV24-1 combines with J gene TRBJ2-3; no clear D. This CDR3 has 11 amino acids. From germline, CDR1 is KGHDR and CDR2 SFDVKD. V lost 9 bases and J 5 bases, leaving 8 bases between the germline ends. This chain's CDR3 is CATGLGDTQYF. CDR3 DNA: TGTGCCACCGGGTTAGGAGATACGCAGTATTTT.

This clonotype was picked up many times. V gene TRBV27 combines with J gene TRBJ1-1; no reliable D call. V gave up 2 bases and J gave up 3 bases, with 7 bases separating them. The CDR3 covers 13 residues. Germline values: CDR1 MNHEY, CDR2 SMNVEV (reference sequence). CDR3 sequence reads: CASSLPGDTEAFF. CDR3 nucleotides: TGTGCCAGCAGTTTACCGGGAGACACTGAAGCTTTCTTT.

This clonotype was observed a handful of times. J is TRBJ2-2 and V is TRBV6-1; no firm D call. The CDR3 length is 11 residues. Germline V gene lookup returns CDR1 MNHNS and CDR2 SASEGT. Trimming took off 5 bases at V and 9 bases at J, with 7 bases between the two ends. CDR3 amino acids: CASSSPRELFF. For the CDR3, the DNA is TGTGCCAGCAGTTCCCCGAGGGAGCTGTTTTTT.

CDR3 residues: CASSLAVDTGELFF. The CDR3 region has the DNA TGTGCCAGCAGCTTGGCCGTAGACACCGGGGAGCTGTTTTTT. The chain joins TRBV5-4 to TRBJ2-2; D gene uncertain. The CDR3 runs to 14 residues. CDR1 SGHNT and CDR2 YYREEE come from the germline V gene (reference sequence). Trimming shortened V by 0 bases and J by 3 bases, and 6 bases separated the two germline ends.

This chain connects TRBV4-2 to TRBJ2-2, with 7 nucleotides matching TRBD2. Germline lookup yields CDR1 LGHNA and CDR2 YNFKEQ. Germline trimming cut 0 bases from V and 6 bases from J; bases unmatched to any gene: 7. The CDR3 covers 16 residues. Here the CDR3 DNA reads TGTGCCAGCAGCCAAGATGGGGGGGGGGAACCCGGGGAGCTGTTTTTT. Its protein is CASSQDGGGEPGELFF.

This clonotype showed up just a few times. The chain uses TRBV10-3 and TRBJ2-1; no firm D call. CDR3 length equals 13 residues. V was clipped by 2 bases and J by 4 bases, with 6 bases between them. The germline V gene has CDR1 ENHRY and CDR2 SYGVKD. CDR3 nucleotide sequence: TGTGCCATCAGTGAGCTCCATTACAATGAGCAGTTCTTC. This sequence encodes CAISELHYNEQFF.

This clonotype was seen more than once but under ten times. The chain employs TRBV4-1 and TRBJ2-1; 7 positions match TRBD2. The CDR3 has 14 amino acids. Germline CDR1 is MGHRA and CDR2 is YSYEKL. Trimming took 1 base from V and 5 from J; bases not matched to a gene: 2. CDR3 sequence: CASSQGLADNEQFF. The CDR3 DNA follows: TGCGCCAGCAGCCAAGGGCTAGCGGACAATGAGCAGTTCTTC.

On this clonotype itself: It is likely a read error, because the conserved phenylalanine at the end of the CDR3 is missing. This chain uses TRBV29-1 with TRBJ2-7; D call uncertain. Per germline, CDR1 SQVTM and CDR2 ANQGSEA. V lost 0 bases to trimming and J lost 7 bases, with 7 bases between them. The CDR3 is 11 amino acids. This CDR3 is CSVEDLAEQYS. The CDR3 DNA reads as TGCAGCGTTGAAGATCTCGCGGAGCAGTACTCC.

This chain connects TRBV20-1 to TRBJ2-1, with 10 positions matching TRBD2. CDR3 size: 15 residues. Germline V CDR1 and CDR2: DFQATT, SNEGSKA (reference sequence). With 5 bases clipped from V and 7 bases from J, the junction kept 11 bases outside the gene matches. The CDR3, as DNA: TGCAGTGCTTCTCCAGCGGGAGGGCCAGGGAATGAGCAGTTCTTC. It is translated as CSASPAGGPGNEQFF.

The chain uses TRBV5-1 and TRBJ1-1, with D unresolved. The CDR3 has 13 residues. V lost 5 bases and J lost 7, with 15 bases in between. From germline, CDR1 is SGHRS and CDR2 YFSETQ. CDR3 DNA sequence: TGCGCCAGCAGAGACATTCCCGAGGGTGAAGCTTTCTTT. Its translation is CASRDIPEGEAFF. Using reference TRBV5-1 and TRBJ1-1 for the parts outside the CDR3, the full variable domain is KAGVTQTPRYLIKTRGQQVTLSCSPISGHRSVSWYQQTPGQGLQFLFEYFSETQRNKGNFPGRFSGRQFSNSRSEMNVSTLELGDSALYLCASRDIPEGEAFFGQGTRLTVV.

This clonotype was recorded a few times. The chain links TRBV12-3 or TRBV12-4 to TRBJ2-1; weak D call: TRBD2 (6 bases). The V end lost 6 bases, the J end lost 10 bases, and 10 bases lay between the germline ends. This CDR3 region has 11 residues. The CDR3 loop is CASSRAGEQFF. The CDR3 DNA is TGTGCCAGCAGCCGTGCGGGGGAGCAGTTCTTC.

The V gene is TRBV7-2, the J gene TRBJ2-1, with TRBD2 identical over 9 bases. Germline V CDR1 and CDR2: SGHTA, FQGNSA. This CDR3 is 19 amino acids long. The trim removed 4 bases at V and 1 base at J, leaving 14 bases unmatched. Here the CDR3 DNA reads TGTGCCAGCAGCTCTAGCTCCGGCGCGAGCGGGAGGTCCTACAATGAGCAGTTCTTC. Translating it yields CASSSSSGASGRSYNEQFF.

This clonotype was detected many times. The chain recombines TRBV7-9 with TRBJ2-5; D might be TRBD2 (6 bases). Germline assignment: CDR1 SEHNR and CDR2 FQNEAQ (reference sequence). The CDR3 contains 15 residues. V dropped 6 bases and J dropped 1 base, with 15 bases sitting between them. CDR3 nucleotides: TGTGCCAGCAGGCCGTTGGGGGACTTCCAAGAGACCCAGTACTTC. Encoded protein: CASRPLGDFQETQYF.

The chain uses TRBV5-5 and TRBJ2-3, with 10 positions matching TRBD2. V lost 1 base and J lost 4; bases outside the gene matches: 6. CDR1 SGHKS and CDR2 YYEKEE come from the germline V gene (reference sequence). This CDR3 is 16 amino acids long. The CDR3 is CASSLWASGSADTQYF. The CDR3 DNA follows: TGTGCCAGCAGCTTGTGGGCTAGCGGGAGTGCAGATACGCAGTATTTT.

The chain links TRBV5-1 to TRBJ2-7, with TRBD1 matching over 7 bases. The V gene's germline CDR1 is SGHRS and CDR2 YFSETQ. The CDR3 length is 17 residues. J gave up 1 base and V 0 bases, and 10 bases lay outside the gene matches. CDR3 protein: CASSLEWTGSASYEQYF. As DNA, the CDR3 is TGCGCCAGCAGCTTGGAGTGGACAGGTTCCGCATCCTACGAGCAGTACTTC.

The genes are TRBV6-5 and TRBJ1-1; D unclear. The CDR3 is 12 residues long. V lost 6 bases to trimming and J lost 8 bases, with 13 bases between them. Germline CDR1 MNHEY, CDR2 SVGAGI. The CDR3 sequence: CASSFSGREAFF. DNA for the CDR3: TGTGCCAGCAGCTTCTCGGGTCGGGAAGCTTTCTTT.